This T cell receptor (beta chain) was observed in a study of shared clonotypes between healthy human individuals (dated by TCRdb to 2019 to 2021). For the wider study: A couple of women and three men aged 18 to 49 years were included in the cohort. Per donor, three plates each were used for CD4 naive and CD4 memory, two for CD8 naive, and one for CD8 memory. The study deeply sequenced blood TCR repertoires of five healthy adults to estimate repertoire size and the extent of clonotype sharing between individuals. Different laboratories and diverse techniques were used to prepare libraries and sequence TCR repertoires, to increase sequencing depth and limit assay-specific biases. Per donor, leukapheresis produced somewhere between about 0.9 and 10 billion PBMCs.

General findings and caveats noted by the study authors: Based on pairwise subsampling, the degree of clonotype sharing among donors was expected to be affected by sequencing depth. Rarefaction of sorted-subset datasets indicated incomplete sequencing despite the large sequencing depth. Higher generation probabilities were observed for clonotypes shared by all four sorted-subset donors than for non-shared clonotypes. Sampling was restricted to blood, and TCR repertoires in tissue are likely to differ from TCR repertoires in blood. Estimated clonotype richness was generally larger for naive than for memory subsets. About 4.5% of naive CD4, around 3.6% of naive CD8, around 2.3% of memory CD4, and approximately 0.4% of memory CD8 clonotypes were shared across several donors. The genetic and exposure-history diversity represented was limited by the small number of donors.

Using the deep immunoSEQ assay, multiplex PCR amplified TCR CDR3 regions from genomic DNA. Extracted genomic DNA from each cell subset was spread evenly across all wells of several immunoSEQ 96-well plates, with each plate serving as a replicate. For sorted subsets, each replicate PCR was loaded with around 220 ng genomic DNA, equivalent to 25,000 to 35,000 T cell genomes. The purified libraries were quantified using a Qubit 3.0 fluorometer, sized with a Bioanalyzer 2100, and then quantified again using the KAPA Library Quantification kit. Every immunoSEQ 96-well plate was sequenced on a dedicated single-read 150-cycle Illumina NextSeq 550 flow cell. The paper's processing steps were these. The immunoSEQ output contained only junctional sequences without quality scores, so filtering could not match that applied to full-length reads. Sequences were annotated with PyIR, a Python wrapper for IgBLAST v1.9, and V/J genes and CDR3 were assigned using IMGT germline references. Reads were filtered out if the reads had weak V/J assignments (E-value above 1e-6), no CDR3, stop codons, out-of-frame junctions, or ambiguous translated residues. A V3J clonotype was defined by an identical inferred V gene, J gene, and CDR3 amino acid sequence. Percentage overlap between repertoires was computed as shared unique clonotypes divided by the size of the smaller repertoire. Richness of each repertoire was evaluated using RTK rarefaction, the Chao1 estimator, and Recon v2.1 estimates of unobserved clonotypes. OLGA was used to compute generation probabilities for all TCRbeta clonotypes that the gDNA method yielded from a few donors. TCRdb stores this immuneACCESS table with in-frame sequences only. Part of the clones is absent; in the studies checked, under half of the shortfall reflects unresolved V genes, and no reason is known for the rest. V and J calls and clone size follow that table, whereas D and trimming were derived from the DNA. In this sample the table shows around 640,000 clones, approximately 96% of which occur a single time. Approximately 0.12% of the sample is held by the ten biggest clonotypes.

Regarding this clone: Its specific antigen is unknown. Qualities for individual bases were not recorded, and no much larger clone is one base off.

CD8 naive samples consisted of CD45RO-negative cells that were positively selected for CCR7, yielding a CD45RA+CCR7+ population without TemRA cells. Donors were healthy HIV-negative adults with no recently reported acute infections or vaccinations. Every donor was a Caucasian adult living in Nashville, Tennessee, USA. After blood collection by leukapheresis, PBMCs were isolated using Ficoll-Histopaque density gradient centrifugation and then cryopreserved in the vapor phase of liquid nitrogen. Purity and quantity of every magnetically sorted T cell population were checked by analytical flow cytometry. Genomic DNA was isolated from every sorted fraction and measured by UV absorbance on a Nanodrop 2000c. Via the germline V gene (reference sequence), CDR1 is LNHDA and CDR2 SQIVND. The CDR3, cysteine through phenylalanine, is 18 amino acids long. The DNA shown is the 54-base CDR3, in frame from base 1. At the junction V is shortened by 1 base and J by 1 base, with 19 bases in between.

The chain employs TRBV19 and TRBJ2-5; possibly the D gene is TRBD2, per 6 matching bases. Source material: naive CD8+ T cells sorted from blood. Explained via the paper, the cell subset or site label denotes: CD45RA+CCR7+. The TCR sequence derives from a woman aged 25 to 39 in good health. The DNA is as follows: TGTGCCAGTAGTATAGGTTTTCAGGGACTGGGCGTCCAAGAGACCCAGTACTTC. It translates to CASSIGFQGLGVQETQYF.